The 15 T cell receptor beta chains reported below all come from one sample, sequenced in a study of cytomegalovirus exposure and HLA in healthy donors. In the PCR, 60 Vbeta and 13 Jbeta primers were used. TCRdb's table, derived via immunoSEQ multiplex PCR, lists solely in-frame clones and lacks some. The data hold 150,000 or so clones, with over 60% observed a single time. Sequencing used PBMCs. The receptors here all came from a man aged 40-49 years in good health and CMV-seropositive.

The CDR3 DNA follows: TGTGCCAGCAGTTGGGGGACACAGCAGACCCAGTACTTC. Its protein product is CASSWGTQQTQYF. The gene calls are TRBV6-5 and TRBJ2-5, with D possibly matching TRBD1 (6 bases). This CDR3 has 13 amino acids. Germline V gene sequence: CDR1 MNHEY, CDR2 SVGAGI. V was trimmed by 4 bases and J by 6 bases, leaving 12 bases between them.

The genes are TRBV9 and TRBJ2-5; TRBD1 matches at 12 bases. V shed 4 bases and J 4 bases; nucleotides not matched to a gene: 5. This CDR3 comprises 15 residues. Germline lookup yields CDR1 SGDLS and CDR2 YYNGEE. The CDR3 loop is CASSLPGQGAETQYF. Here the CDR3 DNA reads TGTGCCAGCAGCTTACCGGGACAGGGGGCAGAGACCCAGTACTTC.

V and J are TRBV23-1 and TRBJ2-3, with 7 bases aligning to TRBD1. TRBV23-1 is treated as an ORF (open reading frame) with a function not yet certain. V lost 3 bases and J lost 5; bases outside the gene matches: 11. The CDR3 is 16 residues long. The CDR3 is CASSQRGRRHGDTQYF. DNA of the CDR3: TGCGCCAGCAGTCAGAGGGGGCGACGGCATGGAGATACGCAGTATTTT.

CDR3 in amino acids: CASSFKGEETQYF. The CDR3 coding sequence is TGTGCCAGCAGCTTTAAGGGGGAAGAGACCCAGTACTTC. This chain links TRBV5-4 with TRBJ2-5, with D perhaps matching TRBD1 (6 bases). V dropped 2 bases and J dropped 3 bases, with 8 bases sitting between them. The CDR3 length is 13 residues. Germline V lookup: CDR1 SGHNT, CDR2 YYREEE (reference sequence).

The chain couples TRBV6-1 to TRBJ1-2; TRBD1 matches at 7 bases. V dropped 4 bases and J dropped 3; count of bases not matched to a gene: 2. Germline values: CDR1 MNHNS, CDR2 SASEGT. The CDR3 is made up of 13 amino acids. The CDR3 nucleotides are TGTGCCAGCAGTGTTACAGGGGACTATGGCTACACCTTC. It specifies CASSVTGDYGYTF.

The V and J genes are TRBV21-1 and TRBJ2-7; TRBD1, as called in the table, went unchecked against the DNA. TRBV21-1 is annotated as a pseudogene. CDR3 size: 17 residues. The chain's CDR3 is CASSKPGTGANSYEQYF. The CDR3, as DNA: TGTGCCAGCAGCAAACCCGGGACAGGGGCGAATTCCTACGAGCAGTACTTC.

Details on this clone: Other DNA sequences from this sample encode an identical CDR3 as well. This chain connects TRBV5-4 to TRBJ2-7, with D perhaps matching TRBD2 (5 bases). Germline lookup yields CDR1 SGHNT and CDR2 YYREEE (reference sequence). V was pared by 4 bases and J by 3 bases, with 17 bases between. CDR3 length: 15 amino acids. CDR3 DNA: TGTGCCAGCAGCCTCGGCCCGGCGGGCCTCTACGAGCAGTACTTC. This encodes CASSLGPAGLYEQYF.

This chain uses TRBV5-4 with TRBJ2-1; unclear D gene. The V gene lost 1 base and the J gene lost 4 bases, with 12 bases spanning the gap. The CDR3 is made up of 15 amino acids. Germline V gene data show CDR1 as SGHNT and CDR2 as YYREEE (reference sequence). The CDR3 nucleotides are TGTGCCAGCAGCTTGTCTATGTCCAATTACAATGAGCAGTTCTTC. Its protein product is CASSLSMSNYNEQFF.

The CDR3 here is CASSLMAGRDQPQHF. CDR3 coding DNA: TGTGCCAGCTCTTTAATGGCCGGGAGGGATCAGCCCCAGCATTTT. The V gene is TRBV18, the J gene TRBJ1-5; D remains ambiguous. The CDR3 loop spans 15 amino acids. The V end was cut by 6 bases, the J end by 5 bases, with 17 bases between. Germline CDR1 and CDR2: KGHSH and LQKENI.

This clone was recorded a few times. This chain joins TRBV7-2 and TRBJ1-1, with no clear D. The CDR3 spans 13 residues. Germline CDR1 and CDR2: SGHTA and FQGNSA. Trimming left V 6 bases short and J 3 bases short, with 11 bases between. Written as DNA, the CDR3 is TGTGCCAGCAGTTTTAACGGGGACACTGAAGCTTTCTTT. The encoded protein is CASSFNGDTEAFF.

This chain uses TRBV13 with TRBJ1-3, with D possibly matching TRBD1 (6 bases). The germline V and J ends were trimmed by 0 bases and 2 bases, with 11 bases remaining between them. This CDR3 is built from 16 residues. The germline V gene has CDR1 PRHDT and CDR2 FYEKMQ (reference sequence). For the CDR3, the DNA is TGTGCCAGCAGCTTAGGGGCAACAGGGCCTGGAAACACCATATATTTT. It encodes CASSLGATGPGNTIYF.

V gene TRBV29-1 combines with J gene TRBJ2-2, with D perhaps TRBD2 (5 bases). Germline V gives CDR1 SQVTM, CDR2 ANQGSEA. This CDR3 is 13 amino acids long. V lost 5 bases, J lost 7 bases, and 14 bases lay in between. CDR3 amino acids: CSVKRTESGELFF. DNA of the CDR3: TGCAGCGTTAAGAGGACTGAGAGCGGGGAGCTGTTTTTT.

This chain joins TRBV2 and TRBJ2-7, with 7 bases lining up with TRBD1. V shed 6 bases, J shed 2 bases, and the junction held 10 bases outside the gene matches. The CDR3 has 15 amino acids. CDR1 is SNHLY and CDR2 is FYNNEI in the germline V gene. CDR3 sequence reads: CASRRDREGTYEQYF. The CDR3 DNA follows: TGTGCCAGCAGGCGCGACAGGGAAGGGACCTACGAGCAGTACTTC.

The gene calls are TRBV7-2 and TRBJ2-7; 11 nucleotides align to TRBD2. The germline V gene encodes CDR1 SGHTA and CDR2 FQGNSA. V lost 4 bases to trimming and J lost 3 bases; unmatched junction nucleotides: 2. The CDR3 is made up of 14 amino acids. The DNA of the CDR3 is TGTGCCAGCAGCTCTACTAGCGGGAGCTACGAGCAGTACTTC. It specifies CASSSTSGSYEQYF.

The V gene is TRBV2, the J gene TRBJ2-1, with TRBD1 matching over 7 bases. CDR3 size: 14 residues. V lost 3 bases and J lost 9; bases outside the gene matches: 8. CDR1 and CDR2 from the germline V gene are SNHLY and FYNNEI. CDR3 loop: CASSEGTDLSEQFF. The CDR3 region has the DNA TGTGCCAGCAGTGAGGGGACAGACCTGTCTGAGCAGTTCTTC.